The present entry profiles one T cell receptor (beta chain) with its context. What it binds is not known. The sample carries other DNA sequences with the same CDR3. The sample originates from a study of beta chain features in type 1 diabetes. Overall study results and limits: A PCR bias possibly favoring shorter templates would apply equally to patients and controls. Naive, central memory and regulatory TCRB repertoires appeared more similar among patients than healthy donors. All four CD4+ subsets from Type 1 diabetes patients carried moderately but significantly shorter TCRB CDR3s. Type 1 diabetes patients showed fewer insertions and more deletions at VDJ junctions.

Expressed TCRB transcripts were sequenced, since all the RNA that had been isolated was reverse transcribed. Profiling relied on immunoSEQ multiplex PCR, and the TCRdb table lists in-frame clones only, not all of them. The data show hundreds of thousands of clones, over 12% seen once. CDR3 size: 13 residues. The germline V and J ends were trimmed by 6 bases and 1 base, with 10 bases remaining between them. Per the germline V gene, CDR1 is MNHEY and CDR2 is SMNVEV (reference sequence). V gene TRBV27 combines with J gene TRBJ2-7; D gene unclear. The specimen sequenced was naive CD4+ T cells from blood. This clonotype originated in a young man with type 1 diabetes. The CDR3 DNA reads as TGTGCCAGCAGCCTAAGGATTTCCTACGAGCAGTACTTC. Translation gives CASSLRISYEQYF.